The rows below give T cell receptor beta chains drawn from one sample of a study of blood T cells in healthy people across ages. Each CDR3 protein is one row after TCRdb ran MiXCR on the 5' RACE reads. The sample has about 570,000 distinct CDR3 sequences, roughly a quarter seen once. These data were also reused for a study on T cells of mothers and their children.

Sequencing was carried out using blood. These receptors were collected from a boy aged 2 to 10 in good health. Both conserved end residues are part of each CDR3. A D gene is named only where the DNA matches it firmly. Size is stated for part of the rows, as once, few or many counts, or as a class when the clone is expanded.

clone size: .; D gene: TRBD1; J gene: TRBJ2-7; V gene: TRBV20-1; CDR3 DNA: TGCAGTGCTATGGACAGGGAATTCTACGAGCAGTACTTC; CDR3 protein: CSAMDREFYEQYF
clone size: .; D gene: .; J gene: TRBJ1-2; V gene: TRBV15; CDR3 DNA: TGTGCCACCAGCAGAGAAGTCCGGAACTATGGCTACACCTTC; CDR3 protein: CATSREVRNYGYTF
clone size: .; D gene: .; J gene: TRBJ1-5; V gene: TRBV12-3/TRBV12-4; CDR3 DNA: TGTGCCAGCCGGGGGGGCCGTGGCAATCAGCCCCAGCATTTT; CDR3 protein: CASRGGRGNQPQHF
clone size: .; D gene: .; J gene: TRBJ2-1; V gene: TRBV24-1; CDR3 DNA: TGTGCCACCAGTGATGATCAGGGAACGGGATACAATGAGCAGTTCTTC; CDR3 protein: CATSDDQGTGYNEQFF
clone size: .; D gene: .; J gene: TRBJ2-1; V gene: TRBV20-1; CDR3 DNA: TGCAGTGCTCTAAGTGGTAGGGAAGCTGAGCAGTTCTTC; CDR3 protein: CSALSGREAEQFF
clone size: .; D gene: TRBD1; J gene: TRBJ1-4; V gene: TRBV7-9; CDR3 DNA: TGTGCCAGCAGTACAGGGGTTGAAAAACTGTTTTTT; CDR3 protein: CASSTGVEKLFF
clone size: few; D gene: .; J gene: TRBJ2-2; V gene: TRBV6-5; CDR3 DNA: TGTGCCAGCAGCCGGGGGACCACCGGGGAGCTGTTTTTT; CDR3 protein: CASSRGTTGELFF
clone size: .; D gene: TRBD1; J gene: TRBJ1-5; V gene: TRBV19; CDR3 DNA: TGTGCCAGTAGTGAACCGGGACAGAGTCAGCCCCAGCATTTT; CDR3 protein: CASSEPGQSQPQHF
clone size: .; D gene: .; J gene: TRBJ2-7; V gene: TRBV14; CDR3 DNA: TGTGCCAGCAGCCCCTCTGGGGCCAGCGTATCCGAGCAGTACTTC; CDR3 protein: CASSPSGASVSEQYF
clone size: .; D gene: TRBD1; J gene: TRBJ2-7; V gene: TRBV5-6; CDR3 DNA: TGTGCCAGCAGCTTGTATGGGACAGGGCGCTACGAGCAGTACTTC; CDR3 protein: CASSLYGTGRYEQYF
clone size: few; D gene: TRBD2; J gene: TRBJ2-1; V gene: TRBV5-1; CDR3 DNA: TGCGCCAGCGGAACTAGCGGGAGGGAGCAGTTCTTC; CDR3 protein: CASGTSGREQFF
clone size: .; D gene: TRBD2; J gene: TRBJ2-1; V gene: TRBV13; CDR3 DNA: TGTGCCAGCAGCCCTCGAGCGGGAGGGGACGATGAGCAGTTCTTC; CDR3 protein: CASSPRAGGDDEQFF
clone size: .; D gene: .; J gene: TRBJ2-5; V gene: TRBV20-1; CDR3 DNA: TGCAGCCCGATAACGAGTCGGGGGACCCAGTACTTC; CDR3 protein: CSPITSRGTQYF
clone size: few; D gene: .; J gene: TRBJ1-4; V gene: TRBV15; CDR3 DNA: TGTGCCACCAGACATCTTGGAGGGACTAATGAAAAACTGTTTTTT; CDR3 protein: CATRHLGGTNEKLFF
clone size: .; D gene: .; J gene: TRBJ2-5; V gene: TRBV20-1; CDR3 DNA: TGCAGTGCTAGTATCCAAGGGACACCCCGGGGGACCCAGTACTTC; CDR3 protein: CSASIQGTPRGTQYF
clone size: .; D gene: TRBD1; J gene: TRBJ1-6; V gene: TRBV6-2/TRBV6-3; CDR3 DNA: TGTGCCAGCAGTCGGACAGGGGTCAATTCACCCCTCCACTTT; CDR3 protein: CASSRTGVNSPLHF
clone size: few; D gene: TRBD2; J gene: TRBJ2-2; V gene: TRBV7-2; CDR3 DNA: TGTGCCAGCAGCTCCGACAGGACTAGCGGGAGGCCTGCGATCACCGGGGAGCTGTTTTTT; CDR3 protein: CASSSDRTSGRPAITGELFF
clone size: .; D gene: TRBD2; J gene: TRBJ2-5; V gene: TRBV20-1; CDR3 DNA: TGCAGTGCTGACCTCCGACTAGCCCCAAGATCGGGAATCCAGACCCAGTACTTC; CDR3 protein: CSADLRLAPRSGIQTQYF
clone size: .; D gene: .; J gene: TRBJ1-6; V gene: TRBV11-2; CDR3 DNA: TGTGCCAGCAGCCCACGACAGAGCTCCTATAATTCACCCCTCCACTTT; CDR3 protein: CASSPRQSSYNSPLHF
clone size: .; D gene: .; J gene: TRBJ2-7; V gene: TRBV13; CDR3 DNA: TGTGCCAGCAGCTTATTCCCCGGGGCAGGTTCCTACGAGCAGTACTTC; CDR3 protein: CASSLFPGAGSYEQYF
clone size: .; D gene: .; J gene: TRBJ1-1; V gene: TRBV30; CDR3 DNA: TGTGCCTGGAGTGCAGGGACTGAAGTTTTCTTT; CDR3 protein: CAWSAGTEVFF
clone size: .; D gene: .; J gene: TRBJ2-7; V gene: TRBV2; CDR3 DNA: TGTGCCAGTTGGGCCGGGTCCTACGAGCAGTACTTC; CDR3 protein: CASWAGSYEQYF
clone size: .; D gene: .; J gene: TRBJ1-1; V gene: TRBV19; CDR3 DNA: TGTGCCAGTATTCCATACGGGAGGTACACTGAGGCTTTCTTT; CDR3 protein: CASIPYGRYTEAFF
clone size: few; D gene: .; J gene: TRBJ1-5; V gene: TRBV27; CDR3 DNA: TGTGCCAGCAGTCCGGGACACTATCAGCCCCAGCATTTT; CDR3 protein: CASSPGHYQPQHF
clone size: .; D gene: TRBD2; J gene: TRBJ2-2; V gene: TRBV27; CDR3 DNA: TGTGCCAGCAGTAGACTAGCGGGAGGGCCGTGGACCGGGGAGCTGTTTTTT; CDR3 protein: CASSRLAGGPWTGELFF
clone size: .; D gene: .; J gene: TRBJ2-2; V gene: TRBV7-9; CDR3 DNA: TGTGCCAGCAGCCGAACTGGATATTCGAACACCGGGGAGCTGTTTTTT; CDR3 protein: CASSRTGYSNTGELFF
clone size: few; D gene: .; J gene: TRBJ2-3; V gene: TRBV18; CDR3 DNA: TGTGCCAGCTCACCACCGAGCCGGACAGATACGCAGTATTTT; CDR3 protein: CASSPPSRTDTQYF
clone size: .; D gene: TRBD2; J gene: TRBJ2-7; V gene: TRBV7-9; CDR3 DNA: TGTGCCAGCAGCTCGAGGCCCAGCGGGAGGGCCCCCTACGAGCAGTACTTC; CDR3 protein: CASSSRPSGRAPYEQYF
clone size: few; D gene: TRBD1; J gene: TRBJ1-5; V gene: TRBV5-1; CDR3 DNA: TGCGCCAGCAGCCACAGCTTTTTCGGGACAGAACATAGCAATCAGCCCCAGCATTTT; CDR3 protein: CASSHSFFGTEHSNQPQHF
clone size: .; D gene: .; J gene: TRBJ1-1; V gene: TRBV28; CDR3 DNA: TGTGCCAGCAATACGAGGGGATTTTTTGGGGGGGAGATGAACACTGAAGCTTTCTTT; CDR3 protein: CASNTRGFFGGEMNTEAFF
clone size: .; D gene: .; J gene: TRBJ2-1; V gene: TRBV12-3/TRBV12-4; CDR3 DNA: TGTGCCAGCAGTACCACTACTAGCCTCTCCTACAATGAGCAGTTCTTC; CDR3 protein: CASSTTTSLSYNEQFF
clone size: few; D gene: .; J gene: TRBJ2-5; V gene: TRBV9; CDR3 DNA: TGTGCCAGCAGCGAGGGGTCAGGGCCTGGGGAGCAGTACTTC; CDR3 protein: CASSEGSGPGEQYF
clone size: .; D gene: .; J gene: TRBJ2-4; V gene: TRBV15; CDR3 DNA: TGTGCCACCAGCAGAGTGGGGGCTGCCAAAAACATTCAGTACTTC; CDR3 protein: CATSRVGAAKNIQYF
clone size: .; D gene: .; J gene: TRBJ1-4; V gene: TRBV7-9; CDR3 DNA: TGTGCCAGCAGCTTTTCAACTAATGAAAAACTGTTTTTT; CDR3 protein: CASSFSTNEKLFF
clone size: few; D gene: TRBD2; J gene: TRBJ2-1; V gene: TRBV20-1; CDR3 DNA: TGCAGTCCCCTAACTAGCGGGATCTACAATGAGCAGTTCTTC; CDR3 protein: CSPLTSGIYNEQFF
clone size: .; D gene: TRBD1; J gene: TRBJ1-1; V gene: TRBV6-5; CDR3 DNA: TGTGCCAGCAGGAAGGGGACAGTGAACACTGAAGCTTTCTTT; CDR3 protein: CASRKGTVNTEAFF
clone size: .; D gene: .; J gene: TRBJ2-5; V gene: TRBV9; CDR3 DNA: TGTGCCAGCAGCGTAGCTTCCGGGGGCCCAGGAGGAGAGACCCAGTACTTC; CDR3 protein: CASSVASGGPGGETQYF
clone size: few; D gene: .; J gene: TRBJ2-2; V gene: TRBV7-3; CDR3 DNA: TGTGCCAGCAGTCCAAGCCGGGGGCGCGGGGAGCTGTTTTTT; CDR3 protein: CASSPSRGRGELFF
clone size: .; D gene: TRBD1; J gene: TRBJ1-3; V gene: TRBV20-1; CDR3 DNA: TGCAGTGCCCAGGCCCCGGGACAGCCAAGCTCTGGAAACACCATATATTTT; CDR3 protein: CSAQAPGQPSSGNTIYF
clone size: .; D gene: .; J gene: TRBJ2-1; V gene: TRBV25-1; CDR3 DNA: TGTGCCAGCAGTGAATCCGGTCAGGGTTATTTCTTC; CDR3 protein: CASSESGQGYFF
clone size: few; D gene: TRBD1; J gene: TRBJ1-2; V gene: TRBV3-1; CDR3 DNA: TGTGCCAGCAGCCATGGACAGGGAGGCTATGGCTACACCTTC; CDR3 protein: CASSHGQGGYGYTF
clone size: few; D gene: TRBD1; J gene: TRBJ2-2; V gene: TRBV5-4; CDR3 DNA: TGTGCCAGCAGCCCTGACAGGGTAAACACCGGGGAGCTGTTTTTT; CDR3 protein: CASSPDRVNTGELFF
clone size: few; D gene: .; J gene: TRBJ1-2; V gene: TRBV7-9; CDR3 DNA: TGTGCCAGCAGCTTAGAGGTAGCAGGGGCGGCCCGGGGATTCTACACCTTC; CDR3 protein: CASSLEVAGAARGFYTF
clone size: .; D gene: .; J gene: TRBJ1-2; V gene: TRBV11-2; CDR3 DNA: TGTGCCAGCAGGAAGTACACCTTC; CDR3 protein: CASRKYTF